This TCR beta chain was identified in a study of cytomegalovirus exposure and HLA in healthy donors. The PCR ran on 60 Vbeta and 13 Jbeta primers. Original processing notes: Unique TCR beta chains numbered 80 million to 95 million in a later analysis, with around 12 million shared. Method: immunoSEQ multiplex PCR; TCRdb's copy keeps in-frame clones and lacks some. That table is the source of V, J and clone size, and D and trimming were worked out from the DNA. The sample comprises 180,000 or so clones, 76% of which are singletons, and around 1.6% rests with the top ten. Trimming pared 3 bases from V and 1 base from J, leaving 16 bases between. The CDR3 has 16 residues. Per germline, CDR1 SGHVS and CDR2 FNYEAQ.

Sequencing used PBMCs. V gene TRBV7-6 combines with J gene TRBJ2-7; a weak D match, TRBD1 (5 bases). The clonotype comes from a man younger than 35 in good health and CMV-seronegative. The CDR3 region is CASSFNPTAGSYEQYF. Written as DNA, the CDR3 is TGTGCCAGCAGCTTCAATCCCACGGCAGGGTCCTACGAGCAGTACTTC.